These T cell receptor beta chains were read from a single sample in a study of CD8 T cells in Susac syndrome. Via MiXCR, TCRdb re-called the immunoSEQ multiplex PCR reads, giving one row per CDR3 protein. The sample holds some 150,000 distinct CDR3 sequences, 94% seen once. Specimen: CD8+ T cells from PBMCs. The source is a human donor in good health. The CDR3 runs from the conserved cysteine through the conserved F or W. Each record gives: CDR3 protein, J gene, D gene, V gene. D genes are given only for firm matches.

CASSYRGEPEFF | TRBJ2-1 | . | TRBV6-2/TRBV6-3
CASSFGDGLYEQYF | TRBJ2-7 | . | TRBV5-1
CASSFGGRAALEQFF | TRBJ2-1 | . | TRBV7-9
CASSFPPARGGELFF | TRBJ2-2 | . | TRBV27
CSVEGFSGSSYNEQFF | TRBJ2-1 | TRBD2 | TRBV29-1
CSAADLTGNTEAFF | TRBJ1-1 | . | TRBV20-1
CASSLNGELFF | TRBJ2-2 | . | TRBV27
CASSVGTSGRLETQYF | TRBJ2-5 | TRBD2 | TRBV9
CASSYANEQFF | TRBJ2-1 | . | TRBV6-4
CASSLENTEAFF | TRBJ1-1 | . | TRBV12-3/TRBV12-4
CASSVGTGAGNTIYF | TRBJ1-3 | TRBD1 | TRBV9
CASSSTSSYNEQFF | TRBJ2-1 | . | TRBV7-2
CASSPGGGVETQYF | TRBJ2-5 | . | TRBV27
CASSQEGTDTQYF | TRBJ2-3 | . | TRBV14
CASSLPSGRGETQYF | TRBJ2-5 | TRBD2 | TRBV7-8
CATSDTGFYGYTF | TRBJ1-2 | . | TRBV24-1
CASSQPTSGRGMDEQFF | TRBJ2-1 | TRBD2 | TRBV25-1
CASRAGAYEQYF | TRBJ2-7 | . | TRBV5-1
CSVDTGENTEAFF | TRBJ1-1 | TRBD1 | TRBV29-1
CASSRDVPETQYF | TRBJ2-5 | . | TRBV4-1
CASSSEGNEQFF | TRBJ2-1 | . | TRBV7-3
CASSRNSNYEQYF | TRBJ2-7 | . | TRBV7-7
CSARPPGLAGYNEQFF | TRBJ2-1 | TRBD2 | TRBV20-1
CSARESYGYTF | TRBJ1-2 | . | TRBV20-1
CASSFLGRQGADTQYF | TRBJ2-3 | TRBD1 | TRBV28
CSVVPSGRGNEQFF | TRBJ2-1 | TRBD2 | TRBV29-1
CASSYGTLGGYTF | TRBJ1-2 | . | TRBV6-2/TRBV6-3
CASSGQGAESYNEQFF | TRBJ2-1 | TRBD1 | TRBV2
CASSLATRAGNEQFF | TRBJ2-1 | TRBD2 | TRBV7-9
CASSLSAGGYSYNEQFF | TRBJ2-1 | TRBD1 | TRBV28
CASSQTNTGELFF | TRBJ2-2 | . | TRBV6-2/TRBV6-3
CASKWGLEQPQHF | TRBJ1-5 | . | TRBV27
CASSMYGIYEQYF | TRBJ2-7 | . | TRBV19
CSVDSSGTGLTEAFF | TRBJ1-1 | TRBD1 | TRBV29-1
CAGQTGESTDTQYF | TRBJ2-3 | . | TRBV6-5